This record concerns one T cell receptor beta chain sequence. Only in-frame clones appear in the TCRdb table, and some are missing; sequencing was by immunoSEQ multiplex PCR. The sample lists roughly 300,000 clones, around 88% seen once, with around 1.7% in the top ten. This sample was taken from a study of blood T cell repertoires in COVID-19. About the research overall: Spain, Italy and the United States supplied samples that represented acute and convalescent COVID-19. T cells, B-cell-depleted T cells, or PBMCs provided the cDNA or gDNA that served as material.

Germline trimming cut 6 bases from V and 4 bases from J; bases unmatched to any gene: 16. The length of the CDR3 is 19 residues. In germline, CDR1 is SQVTM, CDR2 ANQGSEA. The receptor's source is a woman between 45 and 60 years old with acute or convalescent COVID-19. Sequencing input: peripheral blood. V and J are TRBV29-1 and TRBJ2-2; TRBD2 matches 14 bases. The DNA for the CDR3 is TGCAGCGTCACTCACACCGGGACTAGCGGGAGTTTCGTCACCGGGGAGCTGTTTTTT. As protein: CSVTHTGTSGSFVTGELFF.